Below are 4 T cell receptor beta chains sequenced from a single sample in a study of CD8+ T cells in alopecia areata. RNA extraction was followed by reverse transcription into cDNA, which acted as the sequencing template. Sequencing was performed with immunoSEQ multiplex PCR; in TCRdb, only in-frame clones are kept and a portion is missing. The sample gives about 140,000 clones, about 54% of which show up once; under 5.5% is in the top ten. The sequenced sample consisted of CD4+ T cells sorted from blood. The receptors shown here come from a human donor in good health.

Concerning this clone: The same CDR3 can be traced to other DNA sequences in this sample. The chain is built from TRBV5-1 and TRBJ2-5; no clear D gene. Per the germline V gene, CDR1 is SGHRS and CDR2 is YFSETQ. This CDR3 is 12 amino acids long. Trimming removed 0 bases from V and 4 bases from J, with 4 bases in between. The CDR3 nucleotides read TGCGCCAGCAGCTTGGTCGGAGAGACCCAGTACTTC. It encodes CASSLVGETQYF. Using reference TRBV5-1 and TRBJ2-5 for the parts outside the CDR3, the full variable domain is KAGVTQTPRYLIKTRGQQVTLSCSPISGHRSVSWYQQTPGQGLQFLFEYFSETQRNKGNFPGRFSGRQFSNSRSEMNVSTLELGDSALYLCASSLVGETQYFGPGTRLLVL.

About this clone: The junction and the germline gene differ at one end; a read error may be behind it. The chain combines TRBV15 with TRBJ2-7; D remains ambiguous. Germline loops: CDR1 LNHNV, CDR2 YYDKDF (reference sequence). This CDR3 is built from 9 residues. This CDR3 is CATKFERYF. CDR3 nucleotides: TGTGCCACCAAATTCGAGCGGTACTTC. Full variable domain (outside the CDR3, taken from reference TRBV15 and TRBJ2-7): DAMVIQNPRYQVTQFGKPVTLSCSQTLNHNVMYWYQQKSSQAPKLLFHYYDKDFNNEADTPDNFQSRRPNTSFCFLDIRSPGLGDTAMYLCATKFERYFGPGTRLTVT.

The sample holds one count of this clone. V and J are TRBV4-1 and TRBJ1-2; no definite D call. Germline V gene sequence: CDR1 MGHRA, CDR2 YSYEKL. This CDR3 has 15 amino acids. Trimming shortened V by 2 bases and J by 6 bases, and 16 bases separated the two germline ends. In nucleotides, the CDR3 is TGCGCCAGCAGCCAACCTGGTTACGCTCCACATGGCTACACCTTC. Translated, it gives CASSQPGYAPHGYTF.

This chain joins TRBV5-1 and TRBJ2-1, with D possibly being TRBD2 (5 bases). The V end lost 5 bases, the J end lost 0 bases, and 15 bases lay between the germline ends. The CDR3 spans 16 residues. Looked up from germline, CDR1 is SGHRS and CDR2 is YFSETQ. CDR3 sequence reads: CASREVGVASYNEQFF. The CDR3 coding sequence is TGCGCCAGCAGGGAGGTGGGAGTTGCCTCCTACAATGAGCAGTTCTTC. The variable domain in full, completed from reference TRBV5-1 and TRBJ2-1, reads KAGVTQTPRYLIKTRGQQVTLSCSPISGHRSVSWYQQTPGQGLQFLFEYFSETQRNKGNFPGRFSGRQFSNSRSEMNVSTLELGDSALYLCASREVGVASYNEQFFGPGTRLTVL.